Below are 17 T cell receptor beta chains sequenced from a single sample in a study of blood T cells in healthy people across ages. PCR was performed a second time for roughly 7 to 12 cycles using a sample-barcoded 5' primer and a J-beta primer mix. Via MiXCR, TCRdb re-called the 5' RACE reads, giving one row per CDR3 protein. The sample gives approximately 900,000 distinct CDR3 sequences, around 46% of which show up once; around 15% is in the top ten. Sequencing was carried out using blood. Receptors were obtained from a man aged 25-40 years in good health.

This sequence joins TRBV27 and TRBJ1-2; D gene unclear. CDR1 is MNHEY and CDR2 is SMNVEV in the germline V gene (reference sequence). CDR3 size: 14 residues. Trimming took off 3 bases at V and 4 bases at J, with 12 bases between the two ends. CDR3 nucleotide sequence: TGTGCCAGCAGTTTCGCCGGACCCATCTATGGCTACACCTTC. Encoded protein: CASSFAGPIYGYTF.

The chain has TRBV5-1 and TRBJ2-4; D gene unclear. With 0 bases removed from V and 4 bases from J, the gap between germline ends came to 8 bases. The length of the CDR3 is 14 residues. Germline-derived CDR1 and CDR2 are SGHRS and YFSETQ. The DNA for the CDR3 is TGCGCCAGCAGCTTGGACAGCCCGAAAAACATTCAGTACTTC. It yields the protein CASSLDSPKNIQYF. Supplemented by reference TRBV5-1 and TRBJ2-4, the full variable domain reads KAGVTQTPRYLIKTRGQQVTLSCSPISGHRSVSWYQQTPGQGLQFLFEYFSETQRNKGNFPGRFSGRQFSNSRSEMNVSTLELGDSALYLCASSLDSPKNIQYFGAGTRLSVL.

This clonotype was seen a few times. The chain carries TRBV20-1 and TRBJ2-7; D may match TRBD1 or TRBD2 (6 bases each). The DNA end is more similar to TRBJ2-5, so the J call may be wrong. CDR1 and CDR2 from the germline V gene are DFQATT and SNEGSKA (reference sequence). The CDR3 is 11 amino acids. The CDR3 nucleotides are TGCAGCCTGCCGGGGGCCAAGACCCAGTACTTC. Translation gives CSLPGAKTQYF.

This chain uses TRBV7-9 with TRBJ2-7; D uncertain. The J call may not be correct, given that the DNA end is closer to TRBJ2-5. The CDR3 extends over 12 amino acids. Looked up from germline, CDR1 is SEHNR and CDR2 is FQNEAQ (reference sequence). CDR3 sequence: CASSLPSATQYF. The CDR3 DNA follows: TGTGCCAGCAGCTTACCAAGTGCGACCCAGTACTTC.

The chain couples TRBV6-2 or TRBV6-3 to TRBJ1-2; 7 nucleotides align to TRBD1. Germline loops: CDR1 MNHEY, CDR2 SVGEGT. V lost 4 bases to trimming and J lost 3 bases; unmatched junction nucleotides: 8. The CDR3 length is 15 residues. The CDR3 is CASSFRQGWDYGYTF. The CDR3 DNA reads as TGTGCCAGCAGTTTTCGACAGGGCTGGGACTATGGCTACACCTTC.

This chain uses TRBV11-3 with TRBJ2-3; 7 positions agree with TRBD2. Germline loops: CDR1 SGHNT, CDR2 YENEEA. The CDR3 totals 16 residues. After removal of 6 bases from V and 1 base from J, the junction contained 10 bases not matched to a gene. This CDR3 is CASSIRAGIGTDTQYF. CDR3 sequence (DNA): TGTGCCAGCAGTATTAGAGCGGGGATCGGCACAGATACGCAGTATTTT.

This sequence joins TRBV30 and TRBJ1-5; D not certain. Germline assignment: CDR1 GTSNPN and CDR2 SVGIG (reference sequence). This CDR3 spans 13 amino acids. V shed 3 bases and J shed 0 bases, with 6 bases lying between them. CDR3 sequence (DNA): TGTGCCTGGAGCGGATATAGCAATCAGCCCCAGCATTTT. Its protein product is CAWSGYSNQPQHF.

V usage is TRBV14 and J usage is TRBJ2-1; maybe TRBD1 (6 bases). V dropped 0 bases and J dropped 10 bases, with 10 bases sitting between them. The CDR3 sequence is 13 residues long. Germline V gene data show CDR1 as SGHDN and CDR2 as FVKESK. The chain's CDR3 is CASSQDPTGEQFF. CDR3 DNA: TGTGCCAGCAGCCAAGACCCGACAGGAGAGCAGTTCTTC.

Comment on this clonotype: A much larger clone lies one base from this, so it may be a read error. The rearrangement joins TRBV7-9 to TRBJ1-4; TRBD1 might be the D (5 bases). The length of the CDR3 is 15 residues. Germline values: CDR1 SEHNR, CDR2 FQNEAQ (reference sequence). The CDR3 nucleotides read TGTTCCAGCAGCACATTTCAGGGCCTAAGTGAAAAACTGTTTTTT. This sequence encodes CSSSTFQGLSEKLFF.

This clonotype came up a few times. CDR3 amino acids: CASIPQGASSYNEQFF. CDR3 sequence (DNA): TGTGCCAGCATCCCCCAGGGGGCGAGCTCCTACAATGAGCAGTTCTTC. The J gene is TRBJ2-1, the V gene TRBV28; TRBD1 aligns across 8 bases. The V segment lost 7 bases and the J segment 0 bases; nucleotides outside the gene matches: 8. The CDR3 runs to 16 residues. CDR1 and CDR2 (germline): MDHEN, SYDVKM.

J is TRBJ2-3 and V is TRBV10-3; D is perhaps TRBD2 (6 bases). Trimming shortened V by 2 bases and J by 1 base, and 13 bases separated the two germline ends. CDR3 length equals 16 residues. Germline V gene data show CDR1 as ENHRY and CDR2 as SYGVKD. CDR3 nucleotides: TGTGCCATCAGTGAGCGGGGCGGGGAGGGCACAGATACGCAGTATTTT. Amino acids: CAISERGGEGTDTQYF.

The sample holds a few counts of this clonotype. The J gene is TRBJ2-3, the V gene TRBV6-5; possible D gene TRBD1, 5 bases. The germline CDR1 and CDR2 sequences are MNHEY and SVGAGI. CDR3 size: 16 residues. V was clipped by 0 bases and J by 1 base, with 11 bases between them. The CDR3 spells CASSYSGASGTDTQYF. CDR3 nucleotide sequence: TGTGCCAGCAGTTACTCAGGGGCATCGGGCACAGATACGCAGTATTTT.

This clonotype was seen more than once but under ten times. The gene calls are TRBV28 and TRBJ2-4; 11 nucleotides agree with TRBD2. The CDR3 loop spans 15 amino acids. V dropped 4 bases and J dropped 6; count of bases not matched to a gene: 5. Germline V lookup: CDR1 MDHEN, CDR2 SYDVKM. CDR3 bases: TGTGCCAGCAGTTCCTCAGGGACTAGCGGAAACATTCAGTACTTC. Protein product: CASSSSGTSGNIQYF. Based on the CDR3 plus reference TRBV28 and TRBJ2-4, the full variable domain is DVKVTQSSRYLVKRTGEKVFLECVQDMDHENMFWYRQDPGLGLRLIYFSYDVKMKEKGDIPEGYSVSREKKERFSLILESASTNQTSMYLCASSSSGTSGNIQYFGAGTRLSVL.

This clonotype showed up many times. V usage is TRBV3-1 and J usage is TRBJ1-1; TRBD1 might be the D (6 bases). Trimming shortened V by 4 bases and J by 0 bases, and 15 bases separated the two germline ends. Looked up from germline, CDR1 is LGHDT and CDR2 is YNNKEL (reference sequence). The CDR3 loop spans 16 amino acids. The CDR3 loop is CASSRGHKFMNTEAFF. The CDR3 DNA is TGTGCCAGCAGCCGGGGACATAAGTTCATGAACACTGAAGCTTTCTTT.

J is TRBJ2-1 and V is TRBV11-2; either TRBD1 or TRBD2 may supply D (6 bases each). This CDR3 spans 15 amino acids. The germline gives CDR1 SGHAT, CDR2 FQNNGV. V shed 2 bases and J shed 4 bases, with 12 bases lying between them. The CDR3 DNA reads as TGTGCCAGCAGCTTAAACGGGGGCATTTACAATGAGCAGTTCTTC. Translated, it gives CASSLNGGIYNEQFF.

This sequence joins TRBV7-2 and TRBJ2-1; D is possibly TRBD2 (5 bases). V shed 3 bases and J shed 8 bases, with 8 bases lying between them. The CDR3 contains 12 residues. The germline V gene has CDR1 SGHTA and CDR2 FQGNSA. The CDR3 sequence: CASSLLEDEQFF. In DNA, the CDR3 is TGTGCCAGCAGCTTGTTGGAGGATGAGCAGTTCTTC.

This clonotype was seen only once. This chain joins TRBV7-9 and TRBJ1-4, with D possibly TRBD1 on 5 matching bases. Trimming stripped 5 bases from V and 5 bases from J, with 15 bases between. Germline V gives CDR1 SEHNR, CDR2 FQNEAQ (reference sequence). The CDR3 spans 15 residues. CDR3 nucleotides: TGTGCCAGCAGCCCCCAGCCCGGGGCGAATGAAAAACTGTTTTTT. Translating gives CASSPQPGANEKLFF.